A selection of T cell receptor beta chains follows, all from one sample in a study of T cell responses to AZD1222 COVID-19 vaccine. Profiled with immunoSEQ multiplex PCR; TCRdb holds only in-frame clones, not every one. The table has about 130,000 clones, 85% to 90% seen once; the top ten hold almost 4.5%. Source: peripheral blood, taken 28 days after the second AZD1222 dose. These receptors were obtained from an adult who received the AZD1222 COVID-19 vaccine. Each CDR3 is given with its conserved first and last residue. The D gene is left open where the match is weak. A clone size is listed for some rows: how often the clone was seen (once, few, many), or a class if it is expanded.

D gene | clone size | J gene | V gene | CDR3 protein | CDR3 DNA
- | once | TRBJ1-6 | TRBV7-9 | CASSLAGSPNSPLHF | TGTGCCAGCAGCTTAGCCGGATCCCCCAATTCACCCCTCCACTTT
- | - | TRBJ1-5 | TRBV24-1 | CATSDFSTSQPQHF | TGTGCCACCAGTGATTTCTCGACTTCTCAGCCCCAGCATTTT
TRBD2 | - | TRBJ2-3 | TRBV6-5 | CASSTQAGATDTQYF | TGTGCCAGCAGTACGCAAGCGGGGGCCACAGATACGCAGTATTTT
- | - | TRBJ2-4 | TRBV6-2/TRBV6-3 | CASSVTGAKNIQYF | TGTGCCAGCAGCGTCACAGGGGCCAAAAACATTCAGTACTTC
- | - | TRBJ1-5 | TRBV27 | CASRDGYSNQPQHF | TGTGCCAGCAGAGACGGTTATAGCAATCAGCCCCAGCATTTT
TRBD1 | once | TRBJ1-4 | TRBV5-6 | CASSGTGENEKLFF | TGTGCCAGCAGCGGGACAGGGGAAAATGAAAAACTGTTTTTT
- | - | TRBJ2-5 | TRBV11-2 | CASSLGPGTQETQYF | TGTGCCAGCAGCTTAGGTCCGGGGACCCAAGAGACCCAGTACTTC
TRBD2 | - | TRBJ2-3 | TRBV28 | CASSTSGGAADTQYF | TGTGCCAGCAGCACTAGCGGGGGGGCCGCAGATACGCAGTATTTT
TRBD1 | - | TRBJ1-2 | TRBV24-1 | CATSDPDRGNYGYTF | TGTGCCACCAGTGATCCAGACAGGGGGAACTATGGCTACACCTTC
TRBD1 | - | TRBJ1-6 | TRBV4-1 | CASSQDLGQGLRSYNSPLHF | TGCGCCAGCAGCCAAGATCTGGGACAGGGTTTAAGATCTTATAATTCACCCCTCCACTTT
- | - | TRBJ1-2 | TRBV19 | CASSIQGGTPGGYTF | TGTGCCAGTAGTATCCAAGGGGGGACGCCCGGTGGCTACACCTTC
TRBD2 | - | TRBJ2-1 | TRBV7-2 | CASSLAGTYNEQFF | TGTGCCAGCAGCCTAGCGGGGACCTACAATGAGCAGTTCTTC
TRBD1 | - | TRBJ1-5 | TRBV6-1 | CASRQGTEYQPQHF | TGTGCCAGCAGACAAGGGACAGAATATCAGCCCCAGCATTTT
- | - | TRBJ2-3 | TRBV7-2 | CASSLGPPLGQGGTDTQYF | TGTGCCAGCAGCTTAGGGCCCCCGTTAGGCCAGGGAGGCACAGATACGCAGTATTTT
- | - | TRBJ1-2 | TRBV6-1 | CASSEEGRGGYTF | TGTGCCAGCAGTGAAGAGGGGAGAGGTGGCTACACCTTC
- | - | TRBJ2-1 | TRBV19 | CASSLTLANEQFF | TGTGCCAGTAGTCTTACACTGGCTAATGAGCAGTTCTTC
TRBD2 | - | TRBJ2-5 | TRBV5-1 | CASSLALAGEQETQYF | TGCGCCAGCAGCTTGGCCCTAGCGGGGGAACAAGAGACCCAGTACTTC
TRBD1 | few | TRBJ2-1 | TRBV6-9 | CASSLNPGQGGHEQFF | TGTGCCAGCAGCCTCAACCCGGGACAGGGAGGGCATGAGCAGTTCTTC
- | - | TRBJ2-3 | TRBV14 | CASSQDSGSTQYF | TGTGCCAGCAGCCAAGATTCAGGAAGTACGCAGTATTTT
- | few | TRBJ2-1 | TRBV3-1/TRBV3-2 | CASSPSGGARNEQFF | TGTGCCAGCAGCCCTTCAGGGGGGGCTAGGAATGAGCAGTTCTTC
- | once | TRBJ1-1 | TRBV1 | CTSSQRGEEGTEAFF | TGCACCAGCAGCCAAAGGGGTGAGGAAGGAACTGAAGCTTTCTTT
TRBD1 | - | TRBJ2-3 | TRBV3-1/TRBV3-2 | CASSRRQGVTDTQYF | TGTGCCAGCAGCCGCCGACAGGGGGTGACAGATACGCAGTATTTT
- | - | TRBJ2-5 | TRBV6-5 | CASSLQGDRRQETQYF | TGTGCCAGCAGTTTACAAGGAGACAGGAGGCAAGAGACCCAGTACTTC
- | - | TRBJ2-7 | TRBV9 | CASSASLPGTGDYEQYF | TGTGCCAGCAGCGCTAGCCTTCCCGGGACGGGAGACTACGAGCAGTACTTC
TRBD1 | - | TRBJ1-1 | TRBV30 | CAWSPGQGTAEAFF | TGTGCCTGGAGCCCCGGACAGGGGACCGCTGAAGCTTTCTTT
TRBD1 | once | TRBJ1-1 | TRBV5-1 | CASSSQGANTEAFF | TGCGCCAGCAGCTCCCAGGGGGCGAACACTGAAGCTTTCTTT
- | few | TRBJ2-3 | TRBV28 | CASKTEQGKGDTQYF | TGTGCCAGCAAGACGGAACAGGGAAAAGGAGATACGCAGTATTTT
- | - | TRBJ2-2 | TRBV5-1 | CASSLVPTGELFF | TGCGCCAGCAGCTTAGTCCCTACCGGGGAGCTGTTTTTT
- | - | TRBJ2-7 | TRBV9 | CATRGAYEQYF | TGTGCCACCCGCGGAGCCTACGAGCAGTACTTC
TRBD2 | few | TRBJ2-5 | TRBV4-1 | CASSQDSSSGGGETQYF | TGCGCCAGCAGCCAAGACAGCTCCAGCGGGGGAGGAGAGACCCAGTACTTC
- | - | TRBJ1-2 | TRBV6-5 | CASRYSDGHYGYTF | TGTGCCAGCAGGTACTCGGACGGACACTATGGCTACACCTTC
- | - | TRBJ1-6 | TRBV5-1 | CASSLEGRANSPLHF | TGCGCCAGCAGCTTGGAAGGGAGGGCGAATTCACCCCTCCACTTT
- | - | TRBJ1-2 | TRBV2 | CASTRGANYGYTF | TGTGCCAGCACGCGGGGAGCCAACTATGGCTACACCTTC
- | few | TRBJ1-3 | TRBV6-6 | CASSLRGGNTIYF | TGTGCCAGCAGCCTACGGGGGGGAAACACCATATATTTT
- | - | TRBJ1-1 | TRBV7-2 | CASSPFSGLGVNTEAFF | TGTGCCAGCAGCCCGTTCTCGGGGCTGGGGGTGAACACTGAAGCTTTCTTT
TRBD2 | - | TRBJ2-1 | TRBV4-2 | CASSQGAGEQYNEQFF | TGTGCCAGCAGCCAAGGAGCGGGGGAGCAATACAATGAGCAGTTCTTC